This record looks at one TCR beta chain sequence and its context. Its antigen is not known. The record originates from a study of CXCR3-negative and CXCR3-positive naive CD8 T cells. UMI-labeled 5' RACE yielded the TRB cDNA libraries. From its re-call of the 5' RACE reads, TCRdb lists each CDR3 protein once, without DNA. This sample's clone table lists 90,000 to 100,000 distinct CDR3 sequences. Study-wide findings and caveats: Comparison of naive cells showed more hydrophobic TRB CDR3s in CXCR3-positive than in CXCR3-negative naive cells. Naive subsets did not differ in surface CD5, and TRB CDR3 properties served to infer TCR strength.

CDR3 length: 12 amino acids. Germline CDR1 SQVTM, CDR2 ANQGSEA. The sequence came from a human donor in good health. Some clones in this sample may be carry-over from other donors' samples. V usage is TRBV29-1 and J usage is TRBJ1-2. Sequenced input: naive CXCR3+ CD8+ T cells from blood. The subset was: CD45RO-CCR7+CD27+CD95- naive CD8+ T cells expressing CXCR3 (TNR3+). The CDR3 loop reads CSVEGLRYGYTF.